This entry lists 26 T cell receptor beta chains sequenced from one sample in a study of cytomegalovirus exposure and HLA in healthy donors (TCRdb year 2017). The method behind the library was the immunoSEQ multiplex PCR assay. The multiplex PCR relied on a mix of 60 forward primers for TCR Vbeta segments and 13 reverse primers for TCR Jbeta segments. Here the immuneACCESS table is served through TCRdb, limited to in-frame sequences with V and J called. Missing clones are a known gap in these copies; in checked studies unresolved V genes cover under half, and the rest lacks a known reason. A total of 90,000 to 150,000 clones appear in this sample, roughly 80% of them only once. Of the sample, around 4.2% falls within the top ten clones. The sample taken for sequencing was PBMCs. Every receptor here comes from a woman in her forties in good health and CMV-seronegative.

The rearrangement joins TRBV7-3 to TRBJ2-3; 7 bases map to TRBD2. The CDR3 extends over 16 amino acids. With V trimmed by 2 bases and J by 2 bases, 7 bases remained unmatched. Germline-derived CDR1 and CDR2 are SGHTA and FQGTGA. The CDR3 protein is CASSLYRAGDTDTQYF. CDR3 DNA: TGTGCCAGCAGCTTATATAGGGCGGGGGACACAGATACGCAGTATTTT.

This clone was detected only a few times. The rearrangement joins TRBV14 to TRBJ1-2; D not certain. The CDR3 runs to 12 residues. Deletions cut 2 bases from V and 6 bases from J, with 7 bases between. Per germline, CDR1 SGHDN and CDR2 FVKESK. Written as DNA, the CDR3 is TGTGCCAGCAGCCAAAACACCAATGGCTACACCTTC. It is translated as CASSQNTNGYTF. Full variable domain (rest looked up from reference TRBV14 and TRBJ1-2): EAGVTQFPSHSVIEKGQTVTLRCDPISGHDNLYWYRRVMGKEIKFLLHFVKESKQDESGMPNNRFLAERTGGTYSTLKVQPAELEDSGVYFCASSQNTNGYTFGSGTRLTVV.

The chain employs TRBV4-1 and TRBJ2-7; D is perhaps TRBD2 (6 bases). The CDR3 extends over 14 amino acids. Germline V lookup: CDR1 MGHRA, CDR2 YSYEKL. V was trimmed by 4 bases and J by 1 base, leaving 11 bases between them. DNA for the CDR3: TGCGCCAGCAGCCGGGACTTAGCGTCCTACGAGCAGTACTTC. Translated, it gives CASSRDLASYEQYF.

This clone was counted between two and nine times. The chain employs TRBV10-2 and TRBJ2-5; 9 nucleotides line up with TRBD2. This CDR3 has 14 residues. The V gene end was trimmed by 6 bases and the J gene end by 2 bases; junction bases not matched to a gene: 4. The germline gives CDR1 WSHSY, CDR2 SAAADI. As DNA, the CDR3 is TGCGCCAGCAGACTCGCGGGGGGGCAAGAGACCCAGTACTTC. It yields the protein CASRLAGGQETQYF.

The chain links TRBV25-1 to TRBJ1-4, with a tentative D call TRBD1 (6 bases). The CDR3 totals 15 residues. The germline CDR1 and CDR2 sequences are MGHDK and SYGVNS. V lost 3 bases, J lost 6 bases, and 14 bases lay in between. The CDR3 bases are TGTGCCAGCAGTGAGCCCTCAGGGGCGGATGAAAAACTGTTTTTT. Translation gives CASSEPSGADEKLFF.

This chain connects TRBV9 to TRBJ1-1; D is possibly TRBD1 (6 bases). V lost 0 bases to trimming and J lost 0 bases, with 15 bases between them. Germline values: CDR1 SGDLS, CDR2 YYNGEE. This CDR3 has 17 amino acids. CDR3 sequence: CASSVGAGGLVNTEAFF. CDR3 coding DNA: TGTGCCAGCAGCGTAGGGGCCGGGGGGCTGGTGAACACTGAAGCTTTCTTT. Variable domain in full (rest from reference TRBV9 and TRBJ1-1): DSGVTQTPKHLITATGQRVTLRCSPRSGDLSVYWYQQSLDQGLQFLIQYYNGEERAKGNILERFSAQQFPDLHSELNLSSLELGDSALYFCASSVGAGGLVNTEAFFGQGTRLTVV.

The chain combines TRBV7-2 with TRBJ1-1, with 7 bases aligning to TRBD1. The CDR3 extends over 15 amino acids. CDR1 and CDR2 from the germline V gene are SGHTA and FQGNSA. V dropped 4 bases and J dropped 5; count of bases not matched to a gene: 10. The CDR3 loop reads CASSSSQGLRTEAFF. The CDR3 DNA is TGTGCCAGCAGCTCATCACAGGGGCTAAGAACTGAAGCTTTCTTT. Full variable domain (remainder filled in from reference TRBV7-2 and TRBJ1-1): GAGVSQSPSNKVTEKGKDVELRCDPISGHTALYWYRQSLGQGLEFLIYFQGNSAPDKSGLPSDRFSAERTGGSVSTLTIQRTQQEDSAVYLCASSSSQGLRTEAFFGQGTRLTVV.

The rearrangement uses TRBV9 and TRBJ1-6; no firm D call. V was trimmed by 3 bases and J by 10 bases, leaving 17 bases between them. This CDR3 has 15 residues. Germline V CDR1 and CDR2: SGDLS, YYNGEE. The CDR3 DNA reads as TGTGCCAGCAGCGCCCCATCGGCAGGCGCCTCACCCCTCCACTTT. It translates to CASSAPSAGASPLHF.

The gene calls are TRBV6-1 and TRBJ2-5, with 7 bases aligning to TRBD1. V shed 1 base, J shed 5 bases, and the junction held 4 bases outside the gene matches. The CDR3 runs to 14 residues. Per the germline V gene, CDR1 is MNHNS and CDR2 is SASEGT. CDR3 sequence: CASSEGDREETQYF. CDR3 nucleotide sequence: TGTGCCAGCAGTGAAGGAGACAGGGAGGAGACCCAGTACTTC.

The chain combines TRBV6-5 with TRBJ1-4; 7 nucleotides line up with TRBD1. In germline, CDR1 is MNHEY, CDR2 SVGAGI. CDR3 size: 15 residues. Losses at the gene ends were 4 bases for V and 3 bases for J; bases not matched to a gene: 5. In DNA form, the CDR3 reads TGTGCCAGCAGTTTGACAGGGCCGTCTAATGAAAAACTGTTTTTT. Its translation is CASSLTGPSNEKLFF.

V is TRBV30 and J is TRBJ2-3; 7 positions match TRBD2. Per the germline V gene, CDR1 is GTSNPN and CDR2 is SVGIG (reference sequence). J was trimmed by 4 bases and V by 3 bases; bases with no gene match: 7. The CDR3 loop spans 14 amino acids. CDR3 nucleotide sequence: TGTGCCTGGAGCCGGGGAGGGCAGCCAGATACGCAGTATTTT. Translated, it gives CAWSRGGQPDTQYF.

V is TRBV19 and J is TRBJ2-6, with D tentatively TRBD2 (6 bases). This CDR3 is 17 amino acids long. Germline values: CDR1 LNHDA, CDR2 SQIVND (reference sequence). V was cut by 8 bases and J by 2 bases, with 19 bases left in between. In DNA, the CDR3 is TGTGCCAGTCACGTGGGCGGAGGAGGGGCTGGGGCCAACGTCCTGACTTTC. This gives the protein CASHVGGGGAGANVLTF. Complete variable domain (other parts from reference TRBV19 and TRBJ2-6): DGGITQSPKYLFRKEGQNVTLSCEQNLNHDAMYWYRQDPGQGLRLIYYSQIVNDFQKGDIAEGYSVSREKKESFPLTVTSAQKNPTAFYLCASHVGGGGAGANVLTFGAGSRLTVL.

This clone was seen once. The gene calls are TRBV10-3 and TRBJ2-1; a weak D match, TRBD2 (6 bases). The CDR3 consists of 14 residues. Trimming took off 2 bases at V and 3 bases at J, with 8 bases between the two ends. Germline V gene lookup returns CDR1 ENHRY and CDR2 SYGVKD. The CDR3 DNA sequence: TGTGCCATCAGTGAGGGAGGGGTCTACAATGAGCAGTTCTTC. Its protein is CAISEGGVYNEQFF.

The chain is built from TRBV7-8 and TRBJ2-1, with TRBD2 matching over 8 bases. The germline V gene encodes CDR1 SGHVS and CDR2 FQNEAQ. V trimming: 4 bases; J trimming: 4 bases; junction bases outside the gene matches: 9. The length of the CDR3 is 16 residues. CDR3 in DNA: TGTGCCAGCAGCTCTAGCGGGCTAGCGAGGTACAATGAGCAGTTCTTC. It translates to CASSSSGLARYNEQFF.

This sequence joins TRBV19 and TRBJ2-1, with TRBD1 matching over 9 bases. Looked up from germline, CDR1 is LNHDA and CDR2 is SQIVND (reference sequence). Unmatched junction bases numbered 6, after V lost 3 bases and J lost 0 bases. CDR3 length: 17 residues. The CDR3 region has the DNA TGTGCCAGTAGTATCGGGACAGGGATATACTCCTACAATGAGCAGTTCTTC. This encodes CASSIGTGIYSYNEQFF.

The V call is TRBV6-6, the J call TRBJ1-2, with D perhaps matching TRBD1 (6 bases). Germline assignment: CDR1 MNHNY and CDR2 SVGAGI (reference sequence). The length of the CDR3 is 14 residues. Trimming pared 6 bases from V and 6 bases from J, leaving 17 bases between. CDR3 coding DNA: TGTGCCAGCAGAGACTCCGACAGGTCGCATGGCTACACCTTC. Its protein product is CASRDSDRSHGYTF.

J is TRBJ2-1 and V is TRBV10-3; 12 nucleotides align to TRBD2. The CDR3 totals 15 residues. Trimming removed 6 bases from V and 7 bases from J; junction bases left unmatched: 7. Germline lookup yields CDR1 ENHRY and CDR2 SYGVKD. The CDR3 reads CAISWTSGADNEQFF. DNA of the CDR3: TGTGCCATCAGCTGGACTAGCGGGGCTGATAATGAGCAGTTCTTC.

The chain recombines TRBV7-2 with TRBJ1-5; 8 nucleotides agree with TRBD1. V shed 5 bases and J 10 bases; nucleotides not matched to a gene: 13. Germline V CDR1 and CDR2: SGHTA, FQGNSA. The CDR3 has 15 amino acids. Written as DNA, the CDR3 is TGTGCCAGCAGCACCCGGACAGGGCTTACCATCCCCCAGCATTTT. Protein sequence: CASSTRTGLTIPQHF.

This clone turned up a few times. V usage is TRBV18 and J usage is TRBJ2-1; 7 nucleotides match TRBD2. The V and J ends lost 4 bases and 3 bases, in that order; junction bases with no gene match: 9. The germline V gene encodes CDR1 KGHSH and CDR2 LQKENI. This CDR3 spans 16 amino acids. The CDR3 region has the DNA TGTGCCAGCTCACTTGCGGGGAGGGCTGACTACAATGAGCAGTTCTTC. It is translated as CASSLAGRADYNEQFF.

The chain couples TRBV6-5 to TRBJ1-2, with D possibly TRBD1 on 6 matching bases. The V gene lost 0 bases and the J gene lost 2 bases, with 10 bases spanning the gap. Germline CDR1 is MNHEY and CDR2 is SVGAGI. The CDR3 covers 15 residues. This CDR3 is CASSYSGAGNYGYTF. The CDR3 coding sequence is TGTGCCAGCAGTTACTCGGGGGCAGGGAACTATGGCTACACCTTC.

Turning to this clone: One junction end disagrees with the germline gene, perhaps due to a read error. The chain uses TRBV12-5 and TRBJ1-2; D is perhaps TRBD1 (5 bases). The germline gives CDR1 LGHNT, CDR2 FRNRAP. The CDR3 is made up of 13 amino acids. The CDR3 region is CASAPPRQPYYEF. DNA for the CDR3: TGTGCTAGTGCCCCCCCGCGACAGCCATACTACGAGTTC. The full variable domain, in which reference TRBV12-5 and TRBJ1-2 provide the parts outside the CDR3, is DARVTQTPRHKVTEMGQEVTMRCQPILGHNTVFWYRQTMMQGLELLAYFRNRAPLDDSGMPKDRFSAEMPDATLATLKIQPSEPRDSAVYFCASAPPRQPYYEFGSGTRLTVV.

Written as DNA, the CDR3 is TGTGCCAGCAGCGTAGGGGCTAGCGACTACGAGCAGTACTTC. Protein product: CASSVGASDYEQYF. The chain combines TRBV9 with TRBJ2-7; tentative D call: TRBD2 (6 bases). This CDR3 region has 14 residues. CDR1 and CDR2 (germline): SGDLS, YYNGEE. V lost 0 bases to trimming and J lost 3 bases, with 10 bases between them.

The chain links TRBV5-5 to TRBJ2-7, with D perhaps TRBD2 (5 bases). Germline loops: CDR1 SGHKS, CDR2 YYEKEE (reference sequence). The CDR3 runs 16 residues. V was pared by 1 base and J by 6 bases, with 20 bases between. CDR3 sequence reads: CASSLWAGQTSGEQYF. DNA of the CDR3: TGTGCCAGCAGCTTGTGGGCGGGTCAGACGTCCGGCGAGCAGTACTTC.

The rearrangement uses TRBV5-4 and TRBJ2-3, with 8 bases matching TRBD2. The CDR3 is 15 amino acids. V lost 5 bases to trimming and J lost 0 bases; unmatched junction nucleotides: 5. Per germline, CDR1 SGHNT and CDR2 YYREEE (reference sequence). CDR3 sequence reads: CASRSGGDSTDTQYF. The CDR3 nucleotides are TGTGCCAGCAGGTCGGGAGGGGACAGCACAGATACGCAGTATTTT.

The CDR3 DNA follows: TGTGCCAGCAGTGATACGGACAGGGCCTACGAGCAGTACTTC. It encodes CASSDTDRAYEQYF. V and J are TRBV28 and TRBJ2-7; the match to TRBD1 covers 8 bases. The CDR3 extends over 14 amino acids. After removal of 5 bases from V and 2 bases from J, the junction contained 5 bases not matched to a gene. Germline V gene data show CDR1 as MDHEN and CDR2 as SYDVKM.

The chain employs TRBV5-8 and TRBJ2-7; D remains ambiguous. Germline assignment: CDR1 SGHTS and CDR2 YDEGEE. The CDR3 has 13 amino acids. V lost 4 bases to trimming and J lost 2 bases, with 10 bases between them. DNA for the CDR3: TGTGCCAGCAGCCGAGGTGGCGCCTACGAGCAGTACTTC. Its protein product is CASSRGGAYEQYF.